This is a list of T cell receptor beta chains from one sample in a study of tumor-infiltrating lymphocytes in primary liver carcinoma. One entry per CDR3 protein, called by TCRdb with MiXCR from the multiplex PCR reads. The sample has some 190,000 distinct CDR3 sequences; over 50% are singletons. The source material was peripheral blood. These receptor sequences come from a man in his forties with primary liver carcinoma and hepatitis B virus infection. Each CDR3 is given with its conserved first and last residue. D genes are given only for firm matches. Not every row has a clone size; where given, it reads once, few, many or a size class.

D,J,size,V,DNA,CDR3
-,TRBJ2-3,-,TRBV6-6,TGTGCCAGCAGCTACACTGGCGGCGGCACAGATATGCAGTATTTT,CASSYTGGGTDMQYF
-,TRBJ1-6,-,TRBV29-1,TGCAGCGTCGAGGAGTCCTCCAACCTCCACTTT,CSVEESSNLHF
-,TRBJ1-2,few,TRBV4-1,TGCGCCAGCAGCCAAGACCCCCCCGGTTCCTCGGAACTCACCTTC,CASSQDPPGSSELTF
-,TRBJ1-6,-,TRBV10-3,TGTGCCATCAGTGAGTTGGGACACGGAAGGAATTCACACCTTCACTTT,CAISELGHGRNSHLHF
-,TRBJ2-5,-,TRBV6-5,TGTGTCAGCAGTTACTCGATAGGATTGGAGACCCAGTACTTC,CVSSYSIGLETQYF
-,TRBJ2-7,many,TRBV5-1,TGCGCCAGCAGCTCCTCCTACGAGCAGTACTTC,CASSSSYEQYF
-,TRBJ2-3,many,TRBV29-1,TGCAGCGTGGAGGGGGCCAGGGGTAGCGCAGATACGCAGTATTTT,CSVEGARGSADTQYF
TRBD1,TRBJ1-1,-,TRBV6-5,TGTGCCAGCGATTTTGACAGGGCGGACACTGAAGCTTTCTTT,CASDFDRADTEAFF
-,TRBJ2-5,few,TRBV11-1,TGTGCCAGCAGTTCCGAGACAGCCCAAGAGACTCAGTACTTC,CASSSETAQETQYF
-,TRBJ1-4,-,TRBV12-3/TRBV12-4,TGTGCCAGCAGTCTTCAGAGGGCGGGCGAAAAACTGTTTTTT,CASSLQRAGEKLFF
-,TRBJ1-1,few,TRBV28,TGTGCCAGCAGCCTTCAGGGGAACACTGAAGCTTTCTTT,CASSLQGNTEAFF
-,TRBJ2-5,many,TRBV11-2,TGTGCCAGCAGCTTAGGTTCGGAGACCCAGTACTTC,CASSLGSETQYF
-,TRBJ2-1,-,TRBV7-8,TGTGCCAGCAGTTACCAAGGAGGGACTGAGCAGTTCTTC,CASSYQGGTEQFF
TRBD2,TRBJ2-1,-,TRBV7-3,TGTGCCAGCAGCCGGGGACTAGCGAACAATGAGCAGTTCTTC,CASSRGLANNEQFF
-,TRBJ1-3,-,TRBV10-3,TGTGCCATCAGTGCTGGCCGGTTACCCTCTGGAAACACCATATATTTT,CAISAGRLPSGNTIYF
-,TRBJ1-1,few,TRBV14,TGTGCCAGCAGCCGAACGGACGGTAACACTGAAGCTTTCTTT,CASSRTDGNTEAFF
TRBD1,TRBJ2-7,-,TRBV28,TGTGCCAGCAGTTTACGGACAGGGGAAGCATCCGAGCAGTACTTC,CASSLRTGEASEQYF
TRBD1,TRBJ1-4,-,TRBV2,TGTGCCAGCGGACCACTGACAGGGAATGAAAAACTGTTTTTT,CASGPLTGNEKLFF
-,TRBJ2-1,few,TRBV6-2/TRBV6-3,TGTGCCAGCAGGCCCAGCGGAAGCTCCTACAATGAGCAGTTCTTC,CASRPSGSSYNEQFF
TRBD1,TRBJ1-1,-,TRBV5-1,TGCGCCAACAGCTGGACAGGGGAGAACACTGAAGCTTTCTTT,CANSWTGENTEAFF
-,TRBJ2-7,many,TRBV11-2,TGTGCCAGCAGCTTAGGGGGGGGGGCCGGGTACGAGCAGTACTTC,CASSLGGGAGYEQYF
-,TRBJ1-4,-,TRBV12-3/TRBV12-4,TGTGCCAGCAGCCCAGGGGCAGGGAGTGAAAAACTGTTTTTT,CASSPGAGSEKLFF
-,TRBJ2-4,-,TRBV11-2,TGTGCCAGCAGCCCGGGTGCCAGGGCGCGGAGAGGAATTCAGTACTTC,CASSPGARARRGIQYF
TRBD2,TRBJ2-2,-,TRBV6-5,TGTGCCAGCAGGAGGCGGGAGATAATCGGGGAGCTGTTTTTT,CASRRREIIGELFF
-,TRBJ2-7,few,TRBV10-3,TGTGCCATCAGTGAGAGCGGAGCCCCAAGGGGGGAGCAGTACTTC,CAISESGAPRGEQYF
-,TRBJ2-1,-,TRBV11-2,TGTGCCAGCAGCGGGGGCAATGGAGCGGGCTGGTTCAATGAACAGTTCTTC,CASSGGNGAGWFNEQFF
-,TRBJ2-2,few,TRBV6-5,TGTGCCAGCAGTGCCACTCTAGAGGTCACCGGGGAGCTGTTTTTT,CASSATLEVTGELFF
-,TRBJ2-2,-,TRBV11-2,TGTGTCAGCAACTTGCACAGGGAATCAGTGGAGCTGTTTTTT,CVSNLHRESVELFF
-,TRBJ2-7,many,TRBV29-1,TGCAGCGTTGACAGGGACGGATCCTACGAGCAGTACTTC,CSVDRDGSYEQYF
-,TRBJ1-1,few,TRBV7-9,TGTGCCAGCAGCTTAGGCGGGCTGAACACTGAAGCTTTCTTT,CASSLGGLNTEAFF
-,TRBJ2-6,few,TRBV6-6,TGTGCCAGCACCCCGACAGGCCGCTCTGGGGCCAACGTCCTGACTTTC,CASTPTGRSGANVLTF
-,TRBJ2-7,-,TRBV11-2,TGCCCCAGCAGCTTAACCGACGGAGTCTACGAGCTGTACTTC,CPSSLTDGVYELYF
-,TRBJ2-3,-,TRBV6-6,TGTGCCAGCACTGGACTGGATAGCACAGATACGCAGTATTTT,CASTGLDSTDTQYF
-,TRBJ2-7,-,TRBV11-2,TGTGCCAGCAGCTCGAGGAGGGGGCGGGAGAAGTCGTGCGAGCAGTACTTC,CASSSRRGREKSCEQYF
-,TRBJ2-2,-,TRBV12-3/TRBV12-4,TGTGCCATCTCCGCGACCGGGGAGCTGTTTTTT,CAISATGELFF
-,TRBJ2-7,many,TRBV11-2,TGTGCCAGCAGACCTATACGGAGTGGCTACGAGCAGTACTTC,CASRPIRSGYEQYF
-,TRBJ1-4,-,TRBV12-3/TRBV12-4,TGTGCCAGCAGGTTACAGGCGTCAACTAATGAAAAACTGTTTTTT,CASRLQASTNEKLFF
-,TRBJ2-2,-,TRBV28,TGTGCCAGCCTTGGACAGTACACCGGGGAGCTGTTTTTT,CASLGQYTGELFF
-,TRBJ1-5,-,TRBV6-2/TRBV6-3,TGTGCCAGCAGGCAACCAGGGACCGGCCCCCAGCATTTT,CASRQPGTGPQHF
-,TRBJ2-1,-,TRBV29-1,-,CSVASGTSGDNEQSF
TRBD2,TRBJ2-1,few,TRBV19,TGTGCCACCGGACTAGCGGGAATTCCCTACAATGAGCAGTTCTTC,CATGLAGIPYNEQFF